The 25 T cell receptor beta chains in this list originate from one sample, sequenced in a study of cytomegalovirus exposure and HLA in healthy donors. This PCR relied on a set of 60 Vbeta primers and 13 Jbeta primers. The repertoire was sequenced with immunoSEQ multiplex PCR; TCRdb's copy has only in-frame clones and lacks some. This table holds around 130,000 clones, roughly 84% found once. The sequencing sample was made of PBMCs. The receptors were sampled from a woman in her late teens or twenties in good health and CMV-seropositive.

The chain employs TRBV6-1 and TRBJ2-7; TRBD2 is a possible D gene (6 bases). The V gene's germline CDR1 is MNHNS and CDR2 SASEGT. V was clipped by 1 base and J by 0 bases, with 13 bases between them. There are 16 residues in the CDR3. CDR3 in amino acids: CASSEGGGVSSYEQYF. Written as DNA, the CDR3 is TGTGCCAGCAGTGAAGGGGGCGGGGTGAGCTCCTACGAGCAGTACTTC.

This clone was seen only once. CDR3 DNA sequence: TGTGCCAGCGTCACCATGGTAGAGGGAGAGCAGTACTTC. Translating gives CASVTMVEGEQYF. The V call is TRBV18, the J call TRBJ2-7, with TRBD2 as a possible D gene (5 bases). The CDR3 runs to 13 residues. Trimming stripped 8 bases from V and 7 bases from J, with 18 bases between. CDR1 is KGHSH and CDR2 is LQKENI in the germline V gene.

This chain connects TRBV7-9 to TRBJ2-3, with a tentative D call TRBD1 (8 bases). Germline CDR1 is SEHNR and CDR2 is FQNEAQ (reference sequence). The CDR3 covers 16 residues. The V gene lost 5 bases and the J gene lost 1 base, with 16 bases spanning the gap. CDR3 sequence reads: CASSPGQGGGTDTQYF. In DNA, the CDR3 is TGTGCCAGCAGCCCCGGACAGGGAGGGGGCACAGATACGCAGTATTTT.

CDR3 protein: CASSLGQGSYGYTF. CDR3 DNA sequence: TGTGCCAGCAGCTTAGGCCAGGGATCGTATGGCTACACCTTC. The rearrangement links TRBV7-4 to TRBJ1-2, with D possibly being TRBD1 (5 bases). The CDR3 runs 14 residues. Trimming removed 1 base from V and 5 bases from J, with 11 bases in between. CDR1 and CDR2 (germline): SGHVT, SQSDAQ. Based on the CDR3 plus reference TRBV7-4 and TRBJ1-2, the full variable domain is GAGVSQSPRYKVAKRGRDVALRCDSISGHVTLYWYRQTLGQGSEVLTYSQSDAQRDKSGRPSGRFSAERPERSVSTLKIQRTEQGDSAVYLCASSLGQGSYGYTFGSGTRLTVV.

The chain recombines TRBV7-2 with TRBJ1-1; D not certain. The CDR3 is made up of 15 amino acids. Germline CDR1 and CDR2: SGHTA and FQGNSA. V was shortened by 0 bases and J by 0 bases, with 8 bases between the two germline ends. The CDR3 sequence is CASSLAGSMNTEAFF. CDR3 DNA: TGTGCCAGCAGCTTAGCGGGCAGCATGAACACTGAAGCTTTCTTT.

This clone came up once. J is TRBJ1-5 and V is TRBV5-8; possibly TRBD1 for D (6 bases). V lost 4 bases and J lost 5, with 16 bases in between. Germline assignment: CDR1 SGHTS and CDR2 YDEGEE. The CDR3 is 15 amino acids. CDR3 protein: CASSLYRERDQPQHF. The DNA of the CDR3 is TGTGCCAGCAGCCTTTACAGGGAACGAGATCAGCCCCAGCATTTT.

The J gene is TRBJ1-2, the V gene TRBV5-1; the D is unclear. V dropped 4 bases and J dropped 6 bases, with 13 bases sitting between them. CDR3 length: 13 residues. The germline gives CDR1 SGHRS, CDR2 YFSETQ. The CDR3 sequence: CASSPVPSDGYTF. The CDR3 bases are TGCGCCAGCAGCCCCGTTCCTTCCGATGGCTACACCTTC.

The rearrangement links TRBV10-1 to TRBJ2-7; 7 nucleotides line up with TRBD2. This CDR3 spans 14 amino acids. The V gene end was trimmed by 0 bases and the J gene end by 7 bases; junction bases not matched to a gene: 6. Per germline, CDR1 WNHNN and CDR2 SYGVQD (reference sequence). CDR3 DNA sequence: TGCGCCAGCAGTGAGTCAACAGGACTAGGTGAGCAGTACTTC. The encoded protein is CASSESTGLGEQYF.

The V call is TRBV29-1, the J call TRBJ2-1; D perhaps matches TRBD2 (5 bases). CDR1 and CDR2 (germline): SQVTM, ANQGSEA. This CDR3 is built from 14 residues. Between the trimmed V and J ends, which lost 7 bases and 0 bases, there was a span of 13 bases. The CDR3: CSALARVSYNEQFF. Here the CDR3 DNA reads TGCAGCGCCTTAGCGAGGGTCTCCTACAATGAGCAGTTCTTC.

The chain links TRBV30 to TRBJ2-1, with D perhaps matching TRBD2 (5 bases). The CDR3 loop spans 14 amino acids. V shed 0 bases and J shed 9 bases, with 15 bases lying between them. Germline-derived CDR1 and CDR2 are GTSNPN and SVGIG (reference sequence). CDR3 in DNA: TGTGCCTGGAGTGTTGGAGGTGTCCCCGGTGAGCAGTTCTTC. This codes for CAWSVGGVPGEQFF.

The CDR3 nucleotides read TGTGCCAGCAGTACTAGCGGGGGGGCCGAACCCTACGAGCAGTACTTC. It encodes CASSTSGGAEPYEQYF. The chain uses TRBV27 and TRBJ2-7; 13 bases are a match to TRBD2. There are 16 residues in the CDR3. The V gene's germline CDR1 is MNHEY and CDR2 SMNVEV (reference sequence). V trimming: 5 bases; J trimming: 2 bases; junction bases outside the gene matches: 6.

The genes are TRBV5-4 and TRBJ2-1, with 10 bases identical to TRBD2. The V gene's germline CDR1 is SGHNT and CDR2 YYREEE (reference sequence). With 4 bases clipped from V and 6 bases from J, the junction kept 10 bases outside the gene matches. The CDR3 covers 16 residues. The CDR3 is CASSPSGGDWSNEQFF. CDR3 nucleotides: TGTGCCAGCAGCCCGAGCGGGGGGGACTGGTCCAATGAGCAGTTCTTC.

This chain connects TRBV10-1 to TRBJ2-1; perhaps TRBD2 as D (6 bases). CDR3 length equals 11 residues. Germline V gives CDR1 WNHNN, CDR2 SYGVQD (reference sequence). V lost 3 bases, J lost 9 bases, and 6 bases lay in between. CDR3 DNA sequence: TGCGCCAGCAGTGACGGGGGTGAGCAGTTCTTC. Protein sequence: CASSDGGEQFF.

The chain is built from TRBV6-5 and TRBJ2-5; D perhaps matches TRBD1 (6 bases). Looked up from germline, CDR1 is MNHEY and CDR2 is SVGAGI. The CDR3 is 16 residues long. Trimming stripped 2 bases from V and 3 bases from J, with 16 bases between. CDR3 sequence: CASSYQPGTPKETQYF. In DNA form, the CDR3 reads TGTGCCAGCAGTTACCAACCCGGGACACCAAAAGAGACCCAGTACTTC.

DNA of the CDR3: TGTGCCAGCAGTGAAATCGGGGGGCCTAACCTCAATGAGCAGTTCTTC. It is translated as CASSEIGGPNLNEQFF. V is TRBV2 and J is TRBJ2-1; D perhaps matches TRBD2 (7 bases). Trimming removed 2 bases at V and 6 bases at J, with 17 bases between. The CDR3 spans 16 residues. Germline V gives CDR1 SNHLY, CDR2 FYNNEI.

V gene TRBV15 combines with J gene TRBJ2-2; no firm D call. This CDR3 is 16 amino acids long. V lost 3 bases and J 1 base, leaving 12 bases between the germline ends. CDR1 and CDR2 from the germline V gene are LNHNV and YYDKDF (reference sequence). CDR3 protein: CATSSRRLLNTGELFF. CDR3 bases: TGTGCCACCAGCAGTCGAAGACTGCTGAACACCGGGGAGCTGTTTTTT.

This clone was recorded only once. The chain joins TRBV29-1 to TRBJ2-1, with 8 bases matching TRBD1. This CDR3 is 11 amino acids long. Germline V gives CDR1 SQVTM, CDR2 ANQGSEA. Trimming took 4 bases from V and 9 from J; bases not matched to a gene: 2. The CDR3 reads CSVGQGLEQFF. CDR3 nucleotide sequence: TGCAGCGTTGGACAGGGGCTTGAGCAGTTCTTC.

The rearrangement uses TRBV5-4 and TRBJ2-5; TRBD2 aligns across 10 bases. V lost 3 bases, J lost 4 bases, and 0 bases stayed unmatched. CDR3 length: 13 amino acids. The germline CDR1 and CDR2 sequences are SGHNT and YYREEE (reference sequence). The CDR3 protein is CASSSSGGETQYF. CDR3 DNA sequence: TGTGCCAGCAGCTCTAGCGGGGGAGAGACCCAGTACTTC.

The chain carries TRBV7-6 and TRBJ2-7, with 9 positions matching TRBD1. Germline V gene sequence: CDR1 SGHVS, CDR2 FNYEAQ. The CDR3 is 15 residues long. The V and J ends lost 5 bases and 2 bases, in that order; junction bases with no gene match: 7. CDR3 nucleotide sequence: TGTGCCAGCAGCGCTCCGGGACAGGGAACCTACGAGCAGTACTTC. Amino acid sequence: CASSAPGQGTYEQYF.

In this sample, this clone turned up once. The rearrangement uses TRBV7-9 and TRBJ2-3, with D possibly TRBD1 on 5 matching bases. The length of the CDR3 is 15 residues. Germline V lookup: CDR1 SEHNR, CDR2 FQNEAQ (reference sequence). Trimming took off 7 bases at V and 7 bases at J, with 21 bases between the two ends. The CDR3 DNA reads as TGTGCCAGCAACGGATGGGGCCAAGATGGGAATACGCAGTATTTT. Its protein product is CASNGWGQDGNTQYF.

V and J are TRBV7-9 and TRBJ1-1; D is ambiguous. CDR1 is SEHNR, CDR2 FQNEAQ, per germline (reference sequence). The CDR3 is 10 residues long. V dropped 8 bases and J dropped 5 bases, with 6 bases sitting between them. The CDR3 sequence is CASPGTEAFF. DNA for the CDR3: TGTGCCAGCCCGGGAACTGAAGCTTTCTTT.

The chain couples TRBV4-1 to TRBJ1-2, with 9 bases that match TRBD1. Germline V gene lookup returns CDR1 MGHRA and CDR2 YSYEKL. The CDR3 length is 14 residues. V was clipped by 0 bases and J by 7 bases; unmatched bases: 3. CDR3 residues: CASSQERQGVGYTF. CDR3 nucleotide sequence: TGCGCCAGCAGCCAAGAACGACAGGGGGTTGGCTACACCTTC.

V is TRBV6-1 and J is TRBJ2-7; 9 bases agree with TRBD2. V lost 2 bases and J lost 4; bases outside the gene matches: 15. The CDR3 contains 18 residues. CDR1 and CDR2 from the germline V gene are MNHNS and SASEGT. The CDR3 nucleotides read TGTGCCAGCAGTGAATTAGGAGTCGTAGCGGGGGAAGGGTACGAGCAGTACTTC. Its protein product is CASSELGVVAGEGYEQYF.

The rearrangement links TRBV4-1 to TRBJ2-1; weak D call: TRBD1 (6 bases). The CDR3 has 15 amino acids. With 1 base removed from V and 7 bases from J, the gap between germline ends came to 14 bases. Germline V gene sequence: CDR1 MGHRA, CDR2 YSYEKL. The CDR3 DNA follows: TGCGCCAGCAGCCAAGGGGCGGACAGATTGAATGAGCAGTTCTTC. Translated, it gives CASSQGADRLNEQFF.

Concerning this clone: The same CDR3 can be traced to other DNA sequences in this sample. V is TRBV6-5 and J is TRBJ1-1, with a weak D call TRBD1 (6 bases). The CDR3 is 13 amino acids. Germline CDR1 and CDR2: MNHEY and SVGAGI. Between the trimmed V and J ends, which lost 7 bases and 3 bases, there was a span of 12 bases. This CDR3 reads CASNNKGDTEAFF. The CDR3 DNA sequence: TGTGCCAGCAATAATAAGGGGGACACTGAAGCTTTCTTT.